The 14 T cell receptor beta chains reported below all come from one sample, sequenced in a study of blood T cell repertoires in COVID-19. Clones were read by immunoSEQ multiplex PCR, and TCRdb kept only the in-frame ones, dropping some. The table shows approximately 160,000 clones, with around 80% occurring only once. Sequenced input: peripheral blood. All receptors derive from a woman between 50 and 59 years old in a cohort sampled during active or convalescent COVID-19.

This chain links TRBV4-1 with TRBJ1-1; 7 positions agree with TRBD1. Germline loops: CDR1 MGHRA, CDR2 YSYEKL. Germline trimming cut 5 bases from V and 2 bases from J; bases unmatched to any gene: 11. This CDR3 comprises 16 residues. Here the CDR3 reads CASSMMGKGANTEAFF. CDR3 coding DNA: TGCGCCAGCAGCATGATGGGTAAGGGGGCTAACACTGAAGCTTTCTTT.

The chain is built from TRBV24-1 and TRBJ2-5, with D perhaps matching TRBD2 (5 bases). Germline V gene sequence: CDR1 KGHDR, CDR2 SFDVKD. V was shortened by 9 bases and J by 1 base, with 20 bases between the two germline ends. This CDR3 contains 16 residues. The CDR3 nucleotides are TGTGCCACCGGAGAGGGCGGCAACTCCATCCAAGAGACCCAGTACTTC. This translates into CATGEGGNSIQETQYF.

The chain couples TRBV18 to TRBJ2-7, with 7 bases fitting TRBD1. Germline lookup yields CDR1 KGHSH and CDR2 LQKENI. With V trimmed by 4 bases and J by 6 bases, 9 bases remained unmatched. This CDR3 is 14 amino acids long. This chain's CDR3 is CASSRNDRVSEQYF. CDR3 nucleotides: TGTGCCAGCTCACGAAACGACAGGGTGAGCGAGCAGTACTTC.

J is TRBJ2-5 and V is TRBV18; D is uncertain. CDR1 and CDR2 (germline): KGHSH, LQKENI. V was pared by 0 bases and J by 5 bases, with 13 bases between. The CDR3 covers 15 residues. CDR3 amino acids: CASSPPGPEWETQYF. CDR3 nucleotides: TGTGCCAGCTCACCACCCGGTCCTGAATGGGAGACCCAGTACTTC.

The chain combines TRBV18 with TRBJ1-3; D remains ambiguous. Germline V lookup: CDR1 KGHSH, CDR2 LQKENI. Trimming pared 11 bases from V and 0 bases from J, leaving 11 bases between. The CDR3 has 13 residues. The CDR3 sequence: CASRVISGNTIYF. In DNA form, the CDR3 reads TGTGCCTCCCGGGTCATCTCTGGAAACACCATATATTTT.

CDR3 DNA: TGTGCCAGCTCGTCGGCGGGCAATCAGCCCCAGCATTTT. This sequence encodes CASSSAGNQPQHF. The rearrangement uses TRBV18 and TRBJ1-5; D uncertain. This CDR3 region has 13 residues. CDR1 is KGHSH and CDR2 is LQKENI in the germline V gene. Trimming removed 6 bases from V and 2 bases from J, with 8 bases in between.

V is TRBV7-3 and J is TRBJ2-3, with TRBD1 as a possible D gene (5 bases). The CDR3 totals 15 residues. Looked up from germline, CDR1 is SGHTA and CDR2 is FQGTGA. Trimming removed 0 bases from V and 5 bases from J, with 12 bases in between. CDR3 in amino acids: CASSLTGRAIDTQYF. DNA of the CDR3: TGTGCCAGCAGCTTAACGGGCAGGGCCATAGATACGCAGTATTTT.

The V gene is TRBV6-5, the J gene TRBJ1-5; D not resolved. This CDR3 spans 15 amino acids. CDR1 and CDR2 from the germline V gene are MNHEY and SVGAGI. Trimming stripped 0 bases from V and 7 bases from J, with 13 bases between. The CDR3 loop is CASSYSFDIGQPQHF. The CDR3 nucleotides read TGTGCCAGCAGTTACTCTTTTGACATCGGCCAGCCCCAGCATTTT.

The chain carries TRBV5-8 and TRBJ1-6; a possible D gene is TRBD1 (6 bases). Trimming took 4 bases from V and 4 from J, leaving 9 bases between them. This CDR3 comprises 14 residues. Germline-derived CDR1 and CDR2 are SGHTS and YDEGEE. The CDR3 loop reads CASSTDSYNSPLHF. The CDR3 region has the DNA TGTGCCAGCAGCACGGACAGTTATAATTCACCCCTCCACTTT. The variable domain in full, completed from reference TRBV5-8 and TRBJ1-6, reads EAGVTQSPTHLIKTRGQQATLRCSPISGHTSVYWYQQALGLGLQFLLWYDEGEERNRGNFPPRFSGRQFPNYSSELNVNALELEDSALYLCASSTDSYNSPLHFGNGTRLTVT.

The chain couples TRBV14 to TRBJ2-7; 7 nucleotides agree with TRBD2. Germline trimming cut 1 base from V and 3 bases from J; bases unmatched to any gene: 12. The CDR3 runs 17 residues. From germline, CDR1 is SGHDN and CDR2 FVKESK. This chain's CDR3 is CASSQVSSGVIIYEQYF. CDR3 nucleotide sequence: TGTGCCAGCAGCCAAGTGTCGAGCGGGGTTATTATCTACGAGCAGTACTTC.

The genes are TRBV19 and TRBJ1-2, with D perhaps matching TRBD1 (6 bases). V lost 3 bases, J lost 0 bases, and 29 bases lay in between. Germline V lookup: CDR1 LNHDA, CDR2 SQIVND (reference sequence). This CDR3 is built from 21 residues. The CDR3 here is CASSMTANPLSRDISNYGYTF. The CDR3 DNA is TGTGCCAGTAGTATGACGGCAAACCCCCTCTCTCGGGACATTTCTAACTATGGCTACACCTTC. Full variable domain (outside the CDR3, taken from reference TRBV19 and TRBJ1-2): DGGITQSPKYLFRKEGQNVTLSCEQNLNHDAMYWYRQDPGQGLRLIYYSQIVNDFQKGDIAEGYSVSREKKESFPLTVTSAQKNPTAFYLCASSMTANPLSRDISNYGYTFGSGTRLTVV.

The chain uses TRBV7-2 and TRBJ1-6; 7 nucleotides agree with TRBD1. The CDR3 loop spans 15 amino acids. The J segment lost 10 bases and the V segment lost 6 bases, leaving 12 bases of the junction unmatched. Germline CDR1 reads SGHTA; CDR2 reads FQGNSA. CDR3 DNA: TGTGCCAGCAGGACAGGGTCTAGGGCGCGGTCACCCCTCCACTTT. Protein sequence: CASRTGSRARSPLHF.

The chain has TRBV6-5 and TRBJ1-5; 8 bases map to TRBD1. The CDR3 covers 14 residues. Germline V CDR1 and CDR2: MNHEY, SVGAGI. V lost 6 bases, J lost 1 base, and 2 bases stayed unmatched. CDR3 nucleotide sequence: TGTGCCAGCAGCCGACAGGGGAGCAATCAGCCCCAGCATTTT. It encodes CASSRQGSNQPQHF.

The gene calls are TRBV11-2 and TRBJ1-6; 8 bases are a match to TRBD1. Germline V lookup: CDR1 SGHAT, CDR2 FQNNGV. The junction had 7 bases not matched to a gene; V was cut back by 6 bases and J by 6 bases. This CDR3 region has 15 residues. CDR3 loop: CASRRLGQGNSPLHF. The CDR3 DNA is TGTGCCAGCAGACGCCTCGGACAGGGTAATTCACCCCTCCACTTT. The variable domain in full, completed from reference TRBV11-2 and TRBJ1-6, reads EAGVAQSPRYKIIEKRQSVAFWCNPISGHATLYWYQQILGQGPKLLIQFQNNGVVDDSQLPKDRFSAERLKGVDSTLKIQPAKLEDSAVYLCASRRLGQGNSPLHFGNGTRLTVT.